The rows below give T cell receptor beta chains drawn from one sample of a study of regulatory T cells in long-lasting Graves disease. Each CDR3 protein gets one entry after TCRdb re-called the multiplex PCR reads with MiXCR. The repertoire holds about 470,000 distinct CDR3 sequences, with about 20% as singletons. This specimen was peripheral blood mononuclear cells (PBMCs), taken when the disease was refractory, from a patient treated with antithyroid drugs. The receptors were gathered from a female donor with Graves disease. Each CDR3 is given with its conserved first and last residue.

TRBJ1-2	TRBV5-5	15	CASSLGTAWDYGYTF
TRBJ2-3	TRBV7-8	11	CASRMDDTQYF
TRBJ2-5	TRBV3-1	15	CASSPGASTGETQYF
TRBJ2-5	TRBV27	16	CASSSSPGTVQETQYF
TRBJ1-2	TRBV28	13	CASSWGLSGGYTF
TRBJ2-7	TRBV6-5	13	CASSYAQHYEQYF
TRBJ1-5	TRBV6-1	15	CASRMDRAPNQPQHF
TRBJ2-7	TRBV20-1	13	CSATSSGTYEQYF
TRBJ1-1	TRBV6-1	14	CASTRDSISTEAFF
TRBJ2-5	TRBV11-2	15	CASSSPGLAWETQYF
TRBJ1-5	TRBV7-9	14	CASSAGGARQPQHF
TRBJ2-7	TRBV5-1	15	CASGWEGPPSYEQYF
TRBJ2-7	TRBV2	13	CASRVQSKYEQYF
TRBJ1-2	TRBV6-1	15	CASSQRRETNYGYTF
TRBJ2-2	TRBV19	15	CASTISGIGAGELFF
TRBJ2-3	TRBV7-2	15	CASSWTGTATDTQYF
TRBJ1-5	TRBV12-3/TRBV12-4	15	CASSIRTGLDEPQHF
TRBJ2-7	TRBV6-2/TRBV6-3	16	CASSGLRGATSYEQYF
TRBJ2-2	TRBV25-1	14	CASRLGADTGELFF
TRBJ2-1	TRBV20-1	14	CRFSQAGYHNEQFF
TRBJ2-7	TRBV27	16	CASSPRGLAGVNEQYF
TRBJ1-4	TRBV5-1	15	CASSLDTVGSEKLFF
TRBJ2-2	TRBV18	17	CASSLDSFAQGTGELFF
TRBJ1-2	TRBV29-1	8	CSVGLYTF
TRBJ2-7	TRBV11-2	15	CASSFYSGASYEQYF
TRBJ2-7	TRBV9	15	CASSLGPAGAQEQYF
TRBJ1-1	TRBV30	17	CAWSQSAGAPGNTEAFF
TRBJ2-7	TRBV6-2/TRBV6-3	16	CASSYASLADPYEQYF
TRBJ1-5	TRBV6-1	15	CASSVGQGTRQPQHF
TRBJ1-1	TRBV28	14	CASTPGGVGTEAFF
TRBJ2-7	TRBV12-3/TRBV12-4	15	CASSFGTPEIDEQYF
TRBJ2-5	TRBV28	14	CASSFLPRQETQYF
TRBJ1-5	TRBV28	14	CATSWRGGNQPQHF
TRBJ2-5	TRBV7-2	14	CASSTDRLGETQYF
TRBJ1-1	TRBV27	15	CASSLSPGPDTEAFF
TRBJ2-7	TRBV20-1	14	CSARDISGSNEQYF
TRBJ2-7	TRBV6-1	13	CASRELADYEQYF
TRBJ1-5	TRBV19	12	CASSPTVPPQHF
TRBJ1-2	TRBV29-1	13	CSVETGVNYGYTF
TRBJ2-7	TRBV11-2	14	CASSFPGLAYEQYF
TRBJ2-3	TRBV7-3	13	CASSETLTDTQYF
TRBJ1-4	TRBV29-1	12	CSVGQANEKLFF
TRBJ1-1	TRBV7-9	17	CASSLEIGGGMDTEAFF
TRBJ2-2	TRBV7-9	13	CAARTGVPGELFF
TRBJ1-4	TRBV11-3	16	CASSPKGTATNEKLFF
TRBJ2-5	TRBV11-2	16	CASTSAGGSPLETQYF
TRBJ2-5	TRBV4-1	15	CASSQRAQLRHAQYF
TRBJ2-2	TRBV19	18	CASSMAGVWAPNTGELFF
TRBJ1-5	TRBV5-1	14	CASSTGGDNQPQHF
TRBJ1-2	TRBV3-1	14	CASSQEVGGNGYTF
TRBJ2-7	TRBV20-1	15	CSAREPGQGRSEQYF
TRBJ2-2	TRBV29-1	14	CSVLVAGNTGELFF
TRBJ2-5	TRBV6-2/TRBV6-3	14	CASSYSAAVQTQYF